These 14 T cell receptor beta chains originate from one sample sequenced in a study of cytomegalovirus exposure and HLA in healthy donors. In the PCR, 60 Vbeta and 13 Jbeta primers were used. Profiling relied on immunoSEQ multiplex PCR, and the TCRdb table lists in-frame clones only, not all of them. The sample holds over 130,000 clones, around three quarters seen once. Sequencing was performed on PBMCs. Receptor source: a man in his forties or fifties in good health and CMV-seronegative.

V usage is TRBV6-1 and J usage is TRBJ2-5, with D perhaps matching TRBD1 (6 bases). The V gene lost 5 bases and the J gene lost 4 bases, with 17 bases spanning the gap. The CDR3 sequence is 15 residues long. The V gene's germline CDR1 is MNHNS and CDR2 SASEGT. CDR3 bases: TGTGCCAGCAGTTCACCGGGACACCTGGGAGAGACCCAGTACTTC. Protein sequence: CASSSPGHLGETQYF.

Only a few counts were recorded for this clone. V gene TRBV5-8 combines with J gene TRBJ2-2, with 11 bases lining up with TRBD2. After removal of 2 bases from V and 1 base from J, the junction contained 4 bases not matched to a gene. The CDR3 consists of 17 residues. CDR1 SGHTS and CDR2 YDEGEE come from the germline V gene. Written as DNA, the CDR3 is TGTGCCAGCAGCTTTGTGACTAGCGGGATGAACACCGGGGAGCTGTTTTTT. Its translation is CASSFVTSGMNTGELFF. The whole variable domain, remainder taken from reference TRBV5-8 and TRBJ2-2, is EAGVTQSPTHLIKTRGQQATLRCSPISGHTSVYWYQQALGLGLQFLLWYDEGEERNRGNFPPRFSGRQFPNYSSELNVNALELEDSALYLCASSFVTSGMNTGELFFGEGSRLTVL.

The gene calls are TRBV7-8 and TRBJ2-3; the match to TRBD2 covers 10 bases. CDR1 and CDR2 from the germline V gene are SGHVS and FQNEAQ. This CDR3 comprises 16 residues. The V segment lost 5 bases and the J segment 2 bases; nucleotides outside the gene matches: 7. The CDR3 coding sequence is TGTGCCAGCAGCAAGGAAGCGGGGGGGCCCACAGATACGCAGTATTTT. Translating it yields CASSKEAGGPTDTQYF.

This clone was counted a single time. This chain connects TRBV28 to TRBJ1-1; TRBD1 matches at 8 bases. The germline CDR1 and CDR2 sequences are MDHEN and SYDVKM. V was pared by 6 bases and J by 7 bases, with 4 bases of the junction left unmatched. The CDR3 extends over 12 amino acids. CDR3 sequence: CASRGTGDEAFF. Written as DNA, the CDR3 is TGTGCCAGCAGGGGGACAGGTGATGAAGCTTTCTTT.

The V call is TRBV5-1, the J call TRBJ2-3, with unresolved D. The CDR3 length is 13 residues. Germline CDR1 SGHRS, CDR2 YFSETQ. V was shortened by 4 bases and J by 0 bases, with 6 bases between the two germline ends. The CDR3: CASSPISTDTQYF. The CDR3 bases are TGCGCCAGCAGCCCCATCAGCACAGATACGCAGTATTTT.

This clone was seen only a few times. The V gene is TRBV5-1, the J gene TRBJ2-3; D is perhaps TRBD1 (7 bases). V gave up 3 bases and J gave up 0 bases, with 20 bases separating them. The CDR3 runs 18 residues. Germline-derived CDR1 and CDR2 are SGHRS and YFSETQ. CDR3 residues: CASSSRGLDGRSTDTQYF. The CDR3 coding sequence is TGCGCCAGCAGCTCAAGGGGGCTGGACGGGAGAAGCACAGATACGCAGTATTTT.

V is TRBV5-5 and J is TRBJ2-7; TRBD1 agrees at 10 bases. The CDR3 loop spans 14 amino acids. V lost 2 bases, J lost 3 bases, and 2 bases stayed unmatched. Germline V gives CDR1 SGHKS, CDR2 YYEKEE (reference sequence). The CDR3 coding sequence is TGTGCCAGCAGCTTCCGGGACAGGGGCTACGAGCAGTACTTC. Residues: CASSFRDRGYEQYF. The full variable domain, rest sourced from reference TRBV5-5 and TRBJ2-7, is DAGVTQSPTHLIKTRGQQVTLRCSPISGHKSVSWYQQVLGQGPQFIFQYYEKEERGRGNFPDRFSARQFPNYSSELNVNALLLGDSALYLCASSFRDRGYEQYFGPGTRLTVT.

This chain links TRBV11-3 with TRBJ2-1, with 9 positions matching TRBD2. This CDR3 is built from 16 residues. In germline, CDR1 is SGHNT, CDR2 YENEEA. Germline trimming cut 0 bases from V and 9 bases from J; bases unmatched to any gene: 9. This CDR3 reads CASSLDGRGLAGEQFF. CDR3 in DNA: TGTGCCAGCAGCTTAGATGGAAGGGGACTAGCAGGTGAGCAGTTCTTC. Looking up the rest from reference TRBV11-3 and TRBJ2-1 gives the full variable domain: EAGVVQSPRYKIIEKKQPVAFWCNPISGHNTLYWYLQNLGQGPELLIRYENEEAVDDSQLPKDRFSAERLKGVDSTLKIQPAELGDSAVYLCASSLDGRGLAGEQFFGPGTRLTVL.

V usage is TRBV4-2 and J usage is TRBJ2-2; TRBD2 is a possible D gene (6 bases). Germline V gives CDR1 LGHNA, CDR2 YNFKEQ. The V end was cut by 0 bases, the J end by 0 bases, with 8 bases between. This CDR3 contains 16 residues. CDR3 coding DNA: TGTGCCAGCAGCCAAGAAGCGGGCGCGAACACCGGGGAGCTGTTTTTT. Residues: CASSQEAGANTGELFF.

J is TRBJ2-4 and V is TRBV4-2; 10 bases align to TRBD1. The CDR3 is 16 residues long. J was trimmed by 8 bases and V by 4 bases; bases with no gene match: 11. Germline values: CDR1 LGHNA, CDR2 YNFKEQ. The DNA for the CDR3 is TGTGCCAGCAGCCCTATATCGACAGGGGGCGAGGACATTCAGTACTTC. Amino acids: CASSPISTGGEDIQYF.

V gene TRBV29-1 combines with J gene TRBJ1-5; D remains unclear. The CDR3 is 13 residues long. Looked up from germline, CDR1 is SQVTM and CDR2 is ANQGSEA. Between the trimmed V and J ends, which lost 4 bases and 3 bases, there was a span of 10 bases. This chain's CDR3 is CSVVWGDNQPQHF. In nucleotides, the CDR3 is TGCAGCGTTGTTTGGGGAGACAATCAGCCCCAGCATTTT.

This chain links TRBV7-6 with TRBJ2-5; D may be TRBD2 (5 bases). The J call may be faulty, since TRBJ2-7 better matches the DNA end. This CDR3 region has 14 residues. The germline CDR1 and CDR2 sequences are SGHVS and FNYEAQ. CDR3 loop: CASSALGLSVEQYF. CDR3 bases: TGTGCCAGCAGCGCCCTAGGACTGTCGGTCGAGCAGTACTTC.

This clone was seen a few times. CDR3 sequence (DNA): TGTGCCAGCAGCTTAGCGACTAGCGGGGTTCACGAGCAGTACTTC. Its protein product is CASSLATSGVHEQYF. The chain couples TRBV7-9 to TRBJ2-7, with TRBD2 matching over 11 bases. With 0 bases clipped from V and 5 bases from J, the junction kept 3 bases outside the gene matches. This CDR3 comprises 15 residues. Germline V lookup: CDR1 SEHNR, CDR2 FQNEAQ (reference sequence).

This sequence joins TRBV29-1 and TRBJ1-3; 7 nucleotides agree with TRBD1. The CDR3 has 14 residues. CDR1 is SQVTM, CDR2 ANQGSEA, per germline. J was trimmed by 0 bases and V by 6 bases; bases with no gene match: 5. DNA of the CDR3: TGCAGCGTGGCCGGGACAGTCTCTGGAAACACCATATATTTT. It yields the protein CSVAGTVSGNTIYF.